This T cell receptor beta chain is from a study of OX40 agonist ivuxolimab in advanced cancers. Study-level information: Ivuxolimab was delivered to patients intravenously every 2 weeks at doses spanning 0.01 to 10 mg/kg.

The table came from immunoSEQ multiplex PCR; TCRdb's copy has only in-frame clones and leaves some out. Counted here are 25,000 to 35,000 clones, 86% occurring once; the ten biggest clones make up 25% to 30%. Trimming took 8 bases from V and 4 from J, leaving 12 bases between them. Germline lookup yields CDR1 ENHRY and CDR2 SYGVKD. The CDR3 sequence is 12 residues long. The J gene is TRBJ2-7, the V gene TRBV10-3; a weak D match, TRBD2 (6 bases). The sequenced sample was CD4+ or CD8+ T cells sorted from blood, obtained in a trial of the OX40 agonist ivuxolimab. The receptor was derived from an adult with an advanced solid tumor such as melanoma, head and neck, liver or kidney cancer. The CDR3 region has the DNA TGTGCCATCGGGGACGGGGGATACGAGCAGTACTTC. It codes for CAIGDGGYEQYF.